These 25 T cell receptor beta chains were all obtained from the same sample, sequenced in a study of control samples from healthy donors and cancer patients. Sequencing was performed with immunoSEQ multiplex PCR; in TCRdb, only in-frame clones are kept and a portion is missing. The sample holds about 140,000 clones, 91% seen once. The sample consisted of blood. The receptors here all came from a man between 18 and 35 years old in good health.

The chain links TRBV5-1 to TRBJ2-7; no reliable D call. The CDR3 length is 14 residues. Trimming shortened V by 2 bases and J by 2 bases, and 11 bases separated the two germline ends. Germline assignment: CDR1 SGHRS and CDR2 YFSETQ. CDR3 sequence reads: CASSLSRIPYEQYF. The CDR3 DNA reads TGCGCCAGCAGCTTAAGTCGGATTCCCTACGAGCAGTACTTC.

The rearrangement links TRBV9 to TRBJ1-1; no clear D. CDR3 length: 15 residues. Germline V gene data show CDR1 as SGDLS and CDR2 as YYNGEE. V was cut by 1 base and J by 1 base, with 11 bases left in between. In DNA form, the CDR3 reads TGTGCCAGCAGCGTATACCGGGATTCGAACACTGAAGCTTTCTTT. Protein product: CASSVYRDSNTEAFF.

The chain combines TRBV25-1 with TRBJ1-2; D is possibly TRBD1 (6 bases). The V end was cut by 3 bases, the J end by 2 bases, with 10 bases between. The CDR3 totals 14 residues. The germline V gene has CDR1 MGHDK and CDR2 SYGVNS. The CDR3 region has the DNA TGTGCCAGCAGTGACTTCGGGGGCAACTATGGCTACACCTTC. Its translation is CASSDFGGNYGYTF.

The rearrangement links TRBV5-4 to TRBJ2-3; D tentatively reads TRBD1 or TRBD2 (5 bases each). The germline V gene has CDR1 SGHNT and CDR2 YYREEE (reference sequence). This CDR3 has 14 amino acids. V was cut by 4 bases and J by 4 bases, with 13 bases left in between. The CDR3 spells CASSGDPAADTQYF. The CDR3, as DNA: TGTGCCAGCAGCGGGGACCCGGCGGCAGATACGCAGTATTTT.

V and J are TRBV19 and TRBJ1-1; D is possibly TRBD1 (5 bases). V dropped 5 bases and J dropped 3 bases, with 13 bases sitting between them. The CDR3 sequence is 14 residues long. Germline CDR1 LNHDA, CDR2 SQIVND (reference sequence). The CDR3 DNA reads as TGTGCCAGTAGTCTCGGGGGGGTGGACACTGAAGCTTTCTTT. Translating it yields CASSLGGVDTEAFF.

The gene calls are TRBV27 and TRBJ2-1; D is undetermined. This CDR3 comprises 15 residues. Germline loops: CDR1 MNHEY, CDR2 SMNVEV (reference sequence). V lost 3 bases, J lost 3 bases, and 12 bases lay in between. CDR3 DNA sequence: TGTGCCAGCAGTTTTATAGATACAGACTACAATGAGCAGTTCTTC. This gives the protein CASSFIDTDYNEQFF.

The chain employs TRBV28 and TRBJ1-1; D is unresolved. The CDR3 consists of 15 residues. V dropped 6 bases and J dropped 0 bases, with 14 bases sitting between them. The germline V gene has CDR1 MDHEN and CDR2 SYDVKM. CDR3 sequence reads: CASSPGYKMNTEAFF. DNA of the CDR3: TGTGCCAGCAGCCCGGGATACAAGATGAACACTGAAGCTTTCTTT.

This chain links TRBV6-6 with TRBJ1-1; TRBD1 is a possible D gene (5 bases). The CDR3 runs 14 residues. CDR1 is MNHNY and CDR2 is SVGAGI in the germline V gene (reference sequence). The V end was cut by 6 bases, the J end by 1 base, with 12 bases between. CDR3 region: CASSRGLTNTEAFF. In DNA form, the CDR3 reads TGTGCCAGCAGCCGGGGACTGACGAACACTGAAGCTTTCTTT.

This clone was seen only once. This chain uses TRBV6-2 or TRBV6-3 with TRBJ2-2, with 10 bases fitting TRBD1. V shed 5 bases and J 4 bases; nucleotides not matched to a gene: 7. CDR3 length: 16 residues. Germline-derived CDR1 and CDR2 are MNHEY and SVGEGT. The CDR3 is CASSAPGQGLTGELFF. CDR3 DNA: TGTGCCAGCAGTGCGCCGGGACAGGGGCTCACCGGGGAGCTGTTTTTT.

The chain joins TRBV28 to TRBJ1-6; the match to TRBD1 covers 11 bases. Germline V gene data show CDR1 as MDHEN and CDR2 as SYDVKM. This CDR3 has 15 residues. Losses at the gene ends were 8 bases for V and 6 bases for J; bases not matched to a gene: 6. The DNA for the CDR3 is TGTGCCAGCGTCCCGGGACAGGGGGGTAATTCACCCCTCCACTTT. Residues: CASVPGQGGNSPLHF.

The rearrangement joins TRBV27 to TRBJ2-3, with TRBD1 matching over 9 bases. Germline loops: CDR1 MNHEY, CDR2 SMNVEV (reference sequence). V trimming: 5 bases; J trimming: 4 bases; junction bases outside the gene matches: 13. CDR3 length: 17 amino acids. The CDR3 bases are TGTGCCAGCAGTGCATTACCGGGACAGGGCCCCGCAGATACGCAGTATTTT. Its protein is CASSALPGQGPADTQYF.

The chain combines TRBV12-3 or TRBV12-4 with TRBJ1-1; no reliable D call. V was clipped by 4 bases and J by 7 bases, with 13 bases between them. The CDR3 length is 13 residues. The CDR3 coding sequence is TGTGCCAGCAGTTACAATACGGACCTTGAAGCTTTCTTT. Its translation: CASSYNTDLEAFF.

The gene calls are TRBV19 and TRBJ2-5, with TRBD1 identical over 10 bases. Germline CDR1 reads LNHDA; CDR2 reads SQIVND (reference sequence). This CDR3 has 18 amino acids. Trimming at V came to 5 bases and at J to 3 bases, leaving 15 bases not matched to a gene. CDR3 sequence: CASSPRPPGQGTKETQYF. CDR3 coding DNA: TGTGCCAGTAGTCCCCGACCGCCGGGACAGGGGACAAAAGAGACCCAGTACTTC.

The J gene is TRBJ2-1, the V gene TRBV4-1; D is undetermined. CDR1 is MGHRA, CDR2 YSYEKL, per germline. Trimming took 4 bases from V and 3 from J, leaving 7 bases between them. The CDR3 is 13 residues long. CDR3 sequence: CASSPNYYNEQFF. The CDR3 nucleotides read TGCGCCAGCAGCCCGAATTACTACAATGAGCAGTTCTTC.

This chain uses TRBV7-9 with TRBJ1-2, with D maybe TRBD1 (6 bases). Germline lookup yields CDR1 SEHNR and CDR2 FQNEAQ (reference sequence). V gave up 5 bases and J gave up 7 bases, with 17 bases separating them. The CDR3 is 14 amino acids. The CDR3 DNA reads as TGTGCCAGCAGCCCGGGGGCAGGGGATGGTGGCTACACCTTC. Translating gives CASSPGAGDGGYTF.

The chain carries TRBV28 and TRBJ2-5; tentative D call: TRBD1 (6 bases). The germline CDR1 and CDR2 sequences are MDHEN and SYDVKM. V was shortened by 8 bases and J by 2 bases, with 21 bases between the two germline ends. This CDR3 region has 16 residues. CDR3: CASLGAQTGPQETQYF. The CDR3 nucleotides read TGTGCCAGCTTGGGGGCCCAGACAGGCCCGCAAGAGACCCAGTACTTC.

CDR3 in amino acids: CASSSGQGRPEQYF. CDR3 DNA sequence: TGCGCCAGCAGCTCCGGACAGGGACGGCCGGAGCAGTACTTC. This rearrangement joins TRBV5-1 to TRBJ2-7; 8 bases agree with TRBD1. Germline loops: CDR1 SGHRS, CDR2 YFSETQ. Trimming removed 3 bases from V and 7 bases from J; junction bases left unmatched: 9. The CDR3 has 14 residues.

The J gene is TRBJ2-7, the V gene TRBV27; D uncertain. Germline loops: CDR1 MNHEY, CDR2 SMNVEV (reference sequence). V lost 3 bases and J 4 bases, leaving 10 bases between the germline ends. The CDR3 is 13 residues long. In nucleotides, the CDR3 is TGTGCCAGCAGTTTCGGCAGAAATTACGAGCAGTACTTC. Its translation: CASSFGRNYEQYF.

This chain connects TRBV5-1 to TRBJ1-1, with D maybe TRBD1 (6 bases). This CDR3 is built from 17 residues. Germline CDR1 and CDR2: SGHRS and YFSETQ. The V end was cut by 6 bases, the J end by 0 bases, with 21 bases between. The CDR3 here is CASNSRGGLRMNTEAFF. The CDR3 DNA follows: TGCGCCAGCAATTCCCGAGGGGGGTTAAGAATGAACACTGAAGCTTTCTTT.

The chain carries TRBV14 and TRBJ1-1; D not resolved. This CDR3 contains 14 residues. V was cut by 2 bases and J by 1 base, with 8 bases left in between. Germline lookup yields CDR1 SGHDN and CDR2 FVKESK. As DNA, the CDR3 is TGTGCCAGCAGCCAACACAGTTCGAACACTGAAGCTTTCTTT. It is translated as CASSQHSSNTEAFF.

This chain links TRBV29-1 with TRBJ1-5; 9 bases are a match to TRBD1. This CDR3 is built from 14 residues. Unmatched junction bases numbered 8, after V lost 4 bases and J lost 7 bases. Germline V CDR1 and CDR2: SQVTM, ANQGSEA. CDR3 DNA: TGCAGCGTTGTCACAGGGGGCACCCACCAGCCCCAGCATTTT. This sequence encodes CSVVTGGTHQPQHF.

V usage is TRBV5-5 and J usage is TRBJ1-2; D not resolved. Germline V gene sequence: CDR1 SGHKS, CDR2 YYEKEE (reference sequence). The CDR3 consists of 14 residues. V lost 0 bases and J lost 7, with 13 bases in between. CDR3 DNA: TGTGCCAGCAGCTTGGGGGCGGGTAGTGCTGGCTACACCTTC. Encoded protein: CASSLGAGSAGYTF.

Note on this clone: The sample carries other DNA sequences with the same CDR3. The chain joins TRBV19 to TRBJ1-5; 8 bases map to TRBD1. With 1 base clipped from V and 4 bases from J, the junction kept 6 bases outside the gene matches. Germline values: CDR1 LNHDA, CDR2 SQIVND (reference sequence). The CDR3 covers 16 residues. CDR3 amino acids: CASSIGTGYGNQPQHF. CDR3 nucleotides: TGTGCCAGTAGTATAGGGACAGGGTATGGAAATCAGCCCCAGCATTTT.

This clone was detected only once. The gene calls are TRBV28 and TRBJ1-2; 7 positions match TRBD1. Germline V CDR1 and CDR2: MDHEN, SYDVKM. After removal of 6 bases from V and 5 bases from J, the junction contained 6 bases not matched to a gene. This CDR3 has 13 residues. The CDR3 reads CASSPTGRYGYTF. The CDR3 DNA follows: TGTGCCAGCAGCCCGACAGGGCGGTATGGCTACACCTTC.

V and J are TRBV19 and TRBJ1-5; D is undetermined. Trimming shortened V by 5 bases and J by 3 bases, and 11 bases separated the two germline ends. This CDR3 has 14 amino acids. The germline gives CDR1 LNHDA, CDR2 SQIVND (reference sequence). The CDR3: CASSSPGANQPQHF. Written as DNA, the CDR3 is TGTGCCAGTAGTTCACCAGGCGCCAATCAGCCCCAGCATTTT.